Below are 7 T cell receptor beta chains sequenced from a single sample in a study of T cell repertoires in cytomegalovirus infection. TCRdb re-derived calls from the reads in MiXCR, one entry per CDR3 protein. Of roughly 990,000 distinct CDR3 sequences in the sample, about 33% were seen once. For these receptors, no antigen is known. Sequenced here: cultured CD8+ T cells from PBMCs, sampled from culture after CMV antigen stimulation. The source of these receptors is a human donor in good health (CMV status not recorded). Some clones in this sample may be carry-over from other donors' samples.

This sequence joins TRBV9 and TRBJ2-1, with 9 nucleotides matching TRBD2. This CDR3 has 13 residues. J lost 7 bases, V lost 9 bases, and 8 bases had no gene match. Germline-derived CDR1 and CDR2 are SGDLS and YYNGEE. The CDR3 coding sequence is TGTGCCAACAGGGCGGGGGGGCGAAATGAGCAGTTCTTC. As protein: CANRAGGRNEQFF.

V is TRBV7-6 and J is TRBJ2-5; a possible D gene is TRBD2 (5 bases). Per germline, CDR1 SGHVS and CDR2 FNYEAQ. Trimming pared 5 bases from V and 6 bases from J, leaving 13 bases between. CDR3 size: 13 residues. The CDR3 loop is CASSPTWEKTQYF. DNA of the CDR3: TGTGCCAGCAGCCCTACCTGGGAGAAGACCCAGTACTTC.

The rearrangement links TRBV6-1 to TRBJ1-5; D gene unclear. V was clipped by 6 bases and J by 5 bases, with 5 bases between them. CDR1 and CDR2 (germline): MNHNS, SASEGT. The CDR3 is made up of 11 amino acids. CDR3: CASRQDQPQHF. The CDR3 nucleotides read TGTGCCAGCAGGCAGGATCAGCCCCAGCATTTT.

The rearrangement links TRBV25-1 to TRBJ2-5, with a possible D match to TRBD2 (7 bases). Germline V gene data show CDR1 as MGHDK and CDR2 as SYGVNS. The CDR3 has 15 amino acids. V shed 0 bases and J shed 4 bases, with 12 bases lying between them. The CDR3 sequence is CASSEYTGRVETQYF. In DNA, the CDR3 is TGTGCCAGCAGTGAATATACAGGGAGGGTAGAGACCCAGTACTTC. The variable domain in full, with the rest retrieved from reference TRBV25-1 and TRBJ2-5, is EADIYQTPRYLVIGTGKKITLECSQTMGHDKMYWYQQDPGMELHLIHYSYGVNSTEKGDLSSESTVSRIRTEHFPLTLESARPSHTSQYLCASSEYTGRVETQYFGPGTRLLVL.

The chain carries TRBV7-8 and TRBJ1-1, with D possibly TRBD1 on 5 matching bases. Between the trimmed V and J ends, which lost 1 base and 3 bases, there was a span of 9 bases. Per germline, CDR1 SGHVS and CDR2 FQNEAQ. The CDR3 totals 14 residues. CDR3: CASSLGRDHTEAFF. CDR3 coding DNA: TGTGCCAGCAGCTTAGGCAGGGACCACACTGAAGCTTTCTTT. The full variable domain, rest sourced from reference TRBV7-8 and TRBJ1-1, is GAGVSQSPRYKVAKRGQDVALRCDPISGHVSLFWYQQALGQGPEFLTYFQNEAQLDKSGLPSDRFFAERPEGSVSTLKIQRTQQEDSAVYLCASSLGRDHTEAFFGQGTRLTVV.

This clonotype was seen a handful of times. V is TRBV4-1 and J is TRBJ2-5; D tentatively reads TRBD1 or TRBD2 (5 bases each). CDR3 length equals 14 residues. V dropped 0 bases and J dropped 4 bases, with 9 bases sitting between them. Germline V CDR1 and CDR2: MGHRA, YSYEKL. The CDR3 DNA reads as TGCGCCAGCAGCCAAGACGAGGGGCCAGAGACCCAGTACTTC. Protein: CASSQDEGPETQYF.

About this clonotype itself: With a much larger clone just one base away, this may be a read error. The chain employs TRBV6-2 or TRBV6-3 and TRBJ2-4; D not certain. CDR1 is MNHEY, CDR2 SVGEGT, per germline. The CDR3 sequence is 13 residues long. V was pared by 8 bases and J by 2 bases, with 10 bases between. The CDR3 coding sequence is TGTGCCAGCGGACCGGGTCCCAAAAACATTCAGTACTTC. The encoded protein is CASGPGPKNIQYF.